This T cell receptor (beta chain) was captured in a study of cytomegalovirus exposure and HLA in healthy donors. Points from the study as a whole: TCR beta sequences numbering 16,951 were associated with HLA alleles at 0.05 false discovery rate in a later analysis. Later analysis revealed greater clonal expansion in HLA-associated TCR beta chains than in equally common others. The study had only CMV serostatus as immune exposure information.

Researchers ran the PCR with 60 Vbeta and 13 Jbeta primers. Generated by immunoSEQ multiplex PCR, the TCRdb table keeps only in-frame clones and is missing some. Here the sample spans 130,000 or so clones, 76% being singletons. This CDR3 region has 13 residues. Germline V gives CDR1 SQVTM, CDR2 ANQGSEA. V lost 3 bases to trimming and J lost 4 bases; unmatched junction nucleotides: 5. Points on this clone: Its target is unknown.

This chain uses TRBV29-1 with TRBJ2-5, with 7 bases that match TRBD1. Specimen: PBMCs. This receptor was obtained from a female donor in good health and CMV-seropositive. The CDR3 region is CSVEQGDRETQYF. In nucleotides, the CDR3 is TGCAGCGTTGAGCAAGGGGACAGAGAGACCCAGTACTTC.